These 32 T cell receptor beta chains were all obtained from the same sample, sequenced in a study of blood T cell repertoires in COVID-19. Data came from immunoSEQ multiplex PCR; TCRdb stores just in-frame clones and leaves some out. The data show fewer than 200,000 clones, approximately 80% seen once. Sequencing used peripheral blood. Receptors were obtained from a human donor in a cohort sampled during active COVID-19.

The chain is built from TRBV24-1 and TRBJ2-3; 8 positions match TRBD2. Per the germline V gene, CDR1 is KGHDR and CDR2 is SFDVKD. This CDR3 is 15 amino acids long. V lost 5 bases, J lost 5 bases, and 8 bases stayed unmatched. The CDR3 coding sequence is TGTGCCACCAGTGGATCTAGCGGGCTAATAGATACGCAGTATTTT. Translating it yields CATSGSSGLIDTQYF.

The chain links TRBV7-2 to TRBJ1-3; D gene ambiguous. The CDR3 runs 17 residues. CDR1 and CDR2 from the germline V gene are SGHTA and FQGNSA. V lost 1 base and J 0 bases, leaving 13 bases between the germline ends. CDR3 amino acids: CASSLDPFLSSGNTIYF. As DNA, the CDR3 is TGTGCCAGCAGCTTAGATCCGTTCTTGAGCTCTGGAAACACCATATATTTT.

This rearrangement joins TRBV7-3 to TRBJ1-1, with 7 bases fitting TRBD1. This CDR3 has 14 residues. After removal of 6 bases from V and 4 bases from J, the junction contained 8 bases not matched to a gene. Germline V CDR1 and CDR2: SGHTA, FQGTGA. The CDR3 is CASRLRQGSTEAFF. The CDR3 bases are TGTGCCAGCAGACTCAGACAGGGATCCACTGAAGCTTTCTTT. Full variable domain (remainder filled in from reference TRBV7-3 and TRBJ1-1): GAGVSQTPSNKVTEKGKYVELRCDPISGHTALYWYRQSLGQGPEFLIYFQGTGAADDSGLPNDRFFAVRPEGSVSTLKIQRTERGDSAVYLCASRLRQGSTEAFFGQGTRLTVV.

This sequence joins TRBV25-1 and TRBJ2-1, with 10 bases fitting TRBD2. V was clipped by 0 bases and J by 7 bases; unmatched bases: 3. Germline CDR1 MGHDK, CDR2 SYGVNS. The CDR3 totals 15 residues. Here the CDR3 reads CASSEYRAGGNEQFF. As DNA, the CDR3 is TGTGCCAGCAGTGAATATAGAGCGGGAGGGAATGAGCAGTTCTTC.

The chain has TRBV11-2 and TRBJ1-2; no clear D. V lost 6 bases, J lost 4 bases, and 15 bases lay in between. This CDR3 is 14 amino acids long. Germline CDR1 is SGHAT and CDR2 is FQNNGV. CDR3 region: CASSLMRAAYGYTF. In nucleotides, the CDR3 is TGTGCCAGCAGTCTAATGAGGGCGGCCTATGGCTACACCTTC.

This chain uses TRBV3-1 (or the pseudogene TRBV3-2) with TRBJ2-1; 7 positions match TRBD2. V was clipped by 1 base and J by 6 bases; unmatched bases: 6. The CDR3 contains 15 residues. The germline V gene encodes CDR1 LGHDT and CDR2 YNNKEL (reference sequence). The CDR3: CASSQVVGGFNEQFF. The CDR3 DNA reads TGTGCCAGCAGCCAAGTGGTGGGAGGGTTCAATGAGCAGTTCTTC.

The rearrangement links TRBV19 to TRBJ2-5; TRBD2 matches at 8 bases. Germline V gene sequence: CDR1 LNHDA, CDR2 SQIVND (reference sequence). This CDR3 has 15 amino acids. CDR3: CATRGVAGWEETQYF. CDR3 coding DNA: TGTGCGACCCGCGGGGTAGCGGGGTGGGAAGAGACCCAGTACTTC.

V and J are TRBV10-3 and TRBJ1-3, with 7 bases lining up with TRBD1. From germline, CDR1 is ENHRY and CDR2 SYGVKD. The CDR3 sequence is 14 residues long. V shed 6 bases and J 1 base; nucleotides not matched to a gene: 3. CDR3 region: CAISGQESGNTIYF. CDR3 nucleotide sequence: TGTGCCATCAGCGGACAGGAGTCTGGAAACACCATATATTTT.

The DNA for the CDR3 is TGTGCCACCTCGGGGGGTTCGAGGGACACTGAAGCTTTCTTT. Encoded protein: CATSGGSRDTEAFF. The chain combines TRBV24-1 with TRBJ1-1, with D maybe TRBD1 (5 bases). Germline CDR1 is KGHDR and CDR2 is SFDVKD. The CDR3 totals 14 residues. V dropped 9 bases and J dropped 3 bases, with 16 bases sitting between them.

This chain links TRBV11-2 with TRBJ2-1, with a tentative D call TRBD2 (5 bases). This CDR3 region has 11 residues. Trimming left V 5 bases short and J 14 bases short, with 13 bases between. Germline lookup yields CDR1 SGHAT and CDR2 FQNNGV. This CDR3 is CASSPGVREFF. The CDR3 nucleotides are TGTGCCAGCAGCCCCGGGGTAAGGGAGTTCTTC.

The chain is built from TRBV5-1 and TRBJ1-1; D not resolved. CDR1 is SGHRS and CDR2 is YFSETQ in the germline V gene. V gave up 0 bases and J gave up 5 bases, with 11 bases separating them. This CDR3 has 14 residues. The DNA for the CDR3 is TGCGCCAGCAGCTTGGGAAGCCAGAGGACTGAAGCTTTCTTT. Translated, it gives CASSLGSQRTEAFF.

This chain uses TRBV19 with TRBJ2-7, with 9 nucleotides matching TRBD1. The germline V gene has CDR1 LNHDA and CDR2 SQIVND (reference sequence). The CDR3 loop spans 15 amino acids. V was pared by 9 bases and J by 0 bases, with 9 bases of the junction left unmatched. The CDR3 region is CASRPGQGSSYEQYF. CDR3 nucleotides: TGTGCCAGCCGTCCAGGACAGGGGAGCTCCTACGAGCAGTACTTC.

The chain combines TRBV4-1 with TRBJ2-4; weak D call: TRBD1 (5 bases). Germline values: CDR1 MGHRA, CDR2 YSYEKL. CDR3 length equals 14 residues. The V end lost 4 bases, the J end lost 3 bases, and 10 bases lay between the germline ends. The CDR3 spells CASSPTGIKNIQYF. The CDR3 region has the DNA TGCGCCAGCAGCCCTACAGGAATCAAAAACATTCAGTACTTC.

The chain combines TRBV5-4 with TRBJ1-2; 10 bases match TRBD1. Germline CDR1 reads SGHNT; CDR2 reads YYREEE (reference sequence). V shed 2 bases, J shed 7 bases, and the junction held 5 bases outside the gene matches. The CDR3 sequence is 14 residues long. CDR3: CASSLDRGQVGYTF. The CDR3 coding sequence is TGTGCCAGCAGCTTAGACAGGGGGCAGGTTGGCTACACCTTC.

In DNA form, the CDR3 reads TGTGCCACCAGCAGAGCAGGGGTCGGGAAGAACACTGAAGCTTTCTTT. Translation: CATSRAGVGKNTEAFF. V gene TRBV15 combines with J gene TRBJ1-1, with a tentative D call TRBD1 (6 bases). The germline V gene has CDR1 LNHNV and CDR2 YYDKDF (reference sequence). V lost 1 base and J lost 1, with 13 bases in between. This CDR3 is built from 16 residues.

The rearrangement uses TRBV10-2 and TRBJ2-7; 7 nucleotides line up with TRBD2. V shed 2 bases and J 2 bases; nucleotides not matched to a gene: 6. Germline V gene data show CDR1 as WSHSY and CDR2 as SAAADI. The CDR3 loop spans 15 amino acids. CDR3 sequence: CASSESSGQAYEQYF. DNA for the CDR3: TGCGCCAGCAGTGAGAGTAGCGGGCAGGCCTACGAGCAGTACTTC.

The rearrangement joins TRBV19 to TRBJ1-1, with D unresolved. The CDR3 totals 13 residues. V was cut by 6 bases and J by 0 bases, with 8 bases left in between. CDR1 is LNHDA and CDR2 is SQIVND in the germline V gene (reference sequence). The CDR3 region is CASSNSMNTEAFF. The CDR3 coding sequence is TGTGCCAGTAGCAACAGTATGAACACTGAAGCTTTCTTT.

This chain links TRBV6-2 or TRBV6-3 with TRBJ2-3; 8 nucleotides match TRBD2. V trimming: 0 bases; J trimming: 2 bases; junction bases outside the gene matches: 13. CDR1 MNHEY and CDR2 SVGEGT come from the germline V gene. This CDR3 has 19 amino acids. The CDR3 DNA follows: TGTGCCAGCAGTTACTCGAAGCGGGAGTTCACTAAGAACACAGATACGCAGTATTTT. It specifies CASSYSKREFTKNTDTQYF.

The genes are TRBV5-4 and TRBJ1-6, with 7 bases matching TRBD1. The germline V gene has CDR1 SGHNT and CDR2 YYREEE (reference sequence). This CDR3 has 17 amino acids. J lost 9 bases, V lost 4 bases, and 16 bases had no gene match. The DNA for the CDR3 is TGTGCCAGCAGCAGTAGTCCCCCGACAGGGTTCAGTTCACCCCTCCACTTT. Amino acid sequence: CASSSSPPTGFSSPLHF.

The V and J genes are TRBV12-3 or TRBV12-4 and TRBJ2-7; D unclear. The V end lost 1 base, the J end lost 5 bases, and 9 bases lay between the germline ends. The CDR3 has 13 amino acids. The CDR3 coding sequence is TGTGCCAGCAGTTTAGGGGCCAGGAACGAGCAGTACTTC. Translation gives CASSLGARNEQYF.

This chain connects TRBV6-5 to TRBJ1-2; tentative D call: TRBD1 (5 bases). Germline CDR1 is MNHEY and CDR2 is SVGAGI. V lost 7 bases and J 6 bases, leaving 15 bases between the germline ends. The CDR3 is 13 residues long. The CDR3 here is CASITRGLNGYTF. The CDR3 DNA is TGTGCCAGCATCACTCGGGGGTTGAATGGCTACACCTTC.

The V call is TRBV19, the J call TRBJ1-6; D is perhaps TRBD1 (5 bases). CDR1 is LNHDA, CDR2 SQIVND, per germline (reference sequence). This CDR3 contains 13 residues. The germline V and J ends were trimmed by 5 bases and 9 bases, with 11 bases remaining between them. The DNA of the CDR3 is TGTGCCAGTAGTGTCAAGGGGCCTTCACCCCTCCACTTT. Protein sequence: CASSVKGPSPLHF.

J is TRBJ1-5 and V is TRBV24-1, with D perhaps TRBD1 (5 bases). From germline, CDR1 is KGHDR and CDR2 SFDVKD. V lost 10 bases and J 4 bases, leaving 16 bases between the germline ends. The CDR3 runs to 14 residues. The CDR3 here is CATWGGVPNQPQHF. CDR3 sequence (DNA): TGTGCCACTTGGGGGGGGGTGCCTAATCAGCCCCAGCATTTT.

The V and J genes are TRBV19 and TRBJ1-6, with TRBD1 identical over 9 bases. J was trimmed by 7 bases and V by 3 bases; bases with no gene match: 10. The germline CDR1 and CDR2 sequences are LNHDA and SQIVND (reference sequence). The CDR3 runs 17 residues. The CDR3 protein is CASSISRPGQGNSPLHF. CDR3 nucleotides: TGTGCCAGTAGTATCTCCCGACCGGGACAGGGCAATTCACCCCTCCACTTT. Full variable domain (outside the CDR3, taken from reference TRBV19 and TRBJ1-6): DGGITQSPKYLFRKEGQNVTLSCEQNLNHDAMYWYRQDPGQGLRLIYYSQIVNDFQKGDIAEGYSVSREKKESFPLTVTSAQKNPTAFYLCASSISRPGQGNSPLHFGNGTRLTVT.

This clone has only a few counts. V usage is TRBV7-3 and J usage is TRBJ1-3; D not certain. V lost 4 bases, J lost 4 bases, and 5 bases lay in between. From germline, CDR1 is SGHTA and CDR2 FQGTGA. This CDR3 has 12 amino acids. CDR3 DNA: TGTGCCAGCAGCTCGGGGGGAAACACCATATATTTT. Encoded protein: CASSSGGNTIYF.

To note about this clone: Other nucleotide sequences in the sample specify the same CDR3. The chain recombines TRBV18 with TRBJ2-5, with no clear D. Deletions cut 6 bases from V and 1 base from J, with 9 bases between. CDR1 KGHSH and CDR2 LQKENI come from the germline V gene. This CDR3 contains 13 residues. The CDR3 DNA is TGTGCCAGCTCGCCCGGGTCCCAAGAGACCCAGTACTTC. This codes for CASSPGSQETQYF. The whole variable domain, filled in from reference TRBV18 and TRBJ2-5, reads NAGVMQNPRHLVRRRGQEARLRCSPMKGHSHVYWYRQLPEEGLKFMVYLQKENIIDESGMPKERFSAEFPKEGPSILRIQQVVRGDSAAYFCASSPGSQETQYFGPGTRLLVL.

The CDR3 reads CASRRQGVSNQPQHF. The CDR3 nucleotides read TGTGCCAGCAGGCGACAGGGGGTAAGCAATCAGCCCCAGCATTTT. The rearrangement joins TRBV6-5 to TRBJ1-5; 9 bases are shared with TRBD1. Unmatched junction bases numbered 4, after V lost 6 bases and J lost 1 base. Germline CDR1 MNHEY, CDR2 SVGAGI. This CDR3 is 15 amino acids long.

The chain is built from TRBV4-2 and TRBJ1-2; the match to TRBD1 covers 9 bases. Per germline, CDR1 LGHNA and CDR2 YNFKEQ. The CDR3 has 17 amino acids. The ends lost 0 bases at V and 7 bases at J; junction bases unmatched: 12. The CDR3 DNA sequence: TGTGCCAGCAGCCAAGATTGGACAGGGGCTCTAGGGGGTGGCTACACCTTC. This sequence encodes CASSQDWTGALGGGYTF.

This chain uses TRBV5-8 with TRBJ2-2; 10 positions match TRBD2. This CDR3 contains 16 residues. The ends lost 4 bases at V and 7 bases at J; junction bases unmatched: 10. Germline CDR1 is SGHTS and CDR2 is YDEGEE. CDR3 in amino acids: CASSAVSGRAHGELFF. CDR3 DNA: TGTGCCAGCAGCGCTGTAAGCGGGAGGGCCCACGGGGAGCTGTTTTTT.

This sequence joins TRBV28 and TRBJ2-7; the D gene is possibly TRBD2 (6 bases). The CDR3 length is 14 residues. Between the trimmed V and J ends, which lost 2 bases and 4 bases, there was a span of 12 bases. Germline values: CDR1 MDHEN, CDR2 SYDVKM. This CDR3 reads CASSLPQGGYEQYF. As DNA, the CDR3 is TGTGCCAGCAGTTTACCCCAGGGAGGTTACGAGCAGTACTTC.

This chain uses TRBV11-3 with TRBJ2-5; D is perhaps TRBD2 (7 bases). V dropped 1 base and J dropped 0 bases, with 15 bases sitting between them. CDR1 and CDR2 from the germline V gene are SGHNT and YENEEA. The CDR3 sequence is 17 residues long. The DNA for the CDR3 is TGTGCCAGCAGCTTAGGAATGACGGGGGGCTACCAAGAGACCCAGTACTTC. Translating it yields CASSLGMTGGYQETQYF.

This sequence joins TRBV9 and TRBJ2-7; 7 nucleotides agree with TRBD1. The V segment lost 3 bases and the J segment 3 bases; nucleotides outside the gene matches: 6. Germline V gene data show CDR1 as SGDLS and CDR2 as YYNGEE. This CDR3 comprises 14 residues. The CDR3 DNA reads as TGTGCCAGCAGCGCTCGGGACAGCATCTACGAGCAGTACTTC. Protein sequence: CASSARDSIYEQYF.